The rows below give T cell receptor beta chains drawn from one sample of a study of blood T cell repertoires in COVID-19. Sequencing was performed with immunoSEQ multiplex PCR; in TCRdb, only in-frame clones are kept and a portion is missing. Of 280,000 or so clones listed, almost 90% are singletons. Specimen: PBMCs or T cells enriched from blood (not recorded which). The receptors here all came from a woman aged 18-29 years with acute COVID-19. The CDR3 runs from the conserved cysteine through the conserved F or W. D genes are given only for firm matches. A row's size may be missing; if present it is once, few, many or a size class.

d_call clone_size j_call v_call cdr3_length cdr3_nt cdr3_aa
TRBD1 NA TRBJ2-7 TRBV25-1 13 TGTGCCAGCAGTGAGACAGGGTTCTACGAGCAGTACTTC CASSETGFYEQYF
NA NA TRBJ2-7 TRBV5-8 12 TGTGCCAGCAGCCCCAGGGTCTACGAGCAGTACTTC CASSPRVYEQYF
TRBD2 NA TRBJ2-3 TRBV7-9 15 TGTGCCAGCAGCCCCGGGACTAGCCCGACAGATACGCAGTATTTT CASSPGTSPTDTQYF
NA NA TRBJ1-2 TRBV21-1 24 TGTGCCAGCGCAGAGTGGGGCCGGGACAGGGTTCTTGGTGGAGGTTGGGGGCTACTCTATGGCTACACCTTC CASAEWGRDRVLGGGWGLLYGYTF
TRBD2 NA TRBJ2-7 TRBV6-5 16 TGTGCCAGCAGTTACCCTCTAGCGGGAGGTTCCTACGAGCAGTACTTC CASSYPLAGGSYEQYF
NA few TRBJ2-7 TRBV27 14 TGTGCCAGCAGTTCAGACACTGCTTCCTACGAGCAGTACTTC CASSSDTASYEQYF
NA NA TRBJ1-3 TRBV5-1 17 TGCGCCAGCAGATTGGGGATACAAGGGGGCTCTGGAAACACCATATATTTT CASRLGIQGGSGNTIYF
TRBD2 once TRBJ2-3 TRBV27 17 TGTGCCAGCAGTCCCCTAGGGACTAGCGGGAAGCCAGATACGCAGTATTTT CASSPLGTSGKPDTQYF
NA NA TRBJ1-1 TRBV28 14 TGTGCCAGCAGTTTCCCTCACAGGAACACTGAAGCTTTCTTT CASSFPHRNTEAFF
TRBD2 NA TRBJ2-7 TRBV4-1 15 TGCGCCAGCAGCCAAGATAAGGCGGGGGTCTACGAGCAGTACTTC CASSQDKAGVYEQYF
TRBD2 NA TRBJ2-1 TRBV19 17 TGTGCCAGTAGTCCATCACTAGCGGGAGGGCACAACAATGAGCAGTTCTTC CASSPSLAGGHNNEQFF
NA NA TRBJ2-7 TRBV5-1 17 TGCGCCAGCAGCTTGGCCGGTTGGGGGGATAAGTCCGACGAGCAGTACTTC CASSLAGWGDKSDEQYF
NA NA TRBJ2-5 TRBV27 14 TGTGCCAGCAGTTTACGTGGGGGGAGCGAGACCCAGTACTTC CASSLRGGSETQYF
NA NA TRBJ2-2 TRBV11-3 15 TGTGCCAGCAGCTCCAGACTAGCGAACACCGGGGAGCTGTTTTTT CASSSRLANTGELFF
TRBD2 NA TRBJ2-1 TRBV11-3 14 TGTGCCAGCAGCCCTAGCGGGAGTCCTGGGGAGCAGTTCTTC CASSPSGSPGEQFF
TRBD2 NA TRBJ2-7 TRBV18 16 TGTGCCAGCTCACCACCGAGCGGGAGGGAAATCTACGAGCAGTACTTC CASSPPSGREIYEQYF
TRBD2 NA TRBJ2-1 TRBV2 15 TGTGCCAGCAGTGAAGCGGGAGGGTACCACAATGAGCAGTTCTTC CASSEAGGYHNEQFF
TRBD2 NA TRBJ2-7 TRBV4-2 15 TGTGCCAGCAGCCAAGAACTAGCGAGATTCTACGAGCAGTACTTC CASSQELARFYEQYF
NA NA TRBJ2-7 TRBV4-1 13 TGCGCCAGCAGCCAAGTTTCAGTCTCCGAGCAGTACTTC CASSQVSVSEQYF
TRBD1 NA TRBJ2-1 TRBV2 15 TGTGCCAGCAGTGTTTTGGGGACAGGGCCCGTCGAGCAGTTCTTC CASSVLGTGPVEQFF
TRBD2 NA TRBJ2-3 TRBV19 17 TGTGCCAGTAGTGAACTAGCGGGAGGGATCGGGATCGATACGCAGTATTTT CASSELAGGIGIDTQYF
TRBD1 NA TRBJ2-1 TRBV29-1 14 TGCAGCGTTGTCCCCGCTGGACAGGTCAATGAGCAGTTCTTC CSVVPAGQVNEQFF
NA NA TRBJ1-5 TRBV4-2 18 TGTGCCAGCAGCCAAGGCGGGTCACAGGGTAGCTTAGGTCAGCCCCAGCATTTT CASSQGGSQGSLGQPQHF
TRBD2 NA TRBJ2-1 TRBV9 17 TGTGCCAGCAGCCCTCTTTCGGTGCGGGAGAACTTTGGGGGGCAGTTCTTC CASSPLSVRENFGGQFF
TRBD1 few TRBJ1-4 TRBV3-1/TRBV3-2 14 TGTGCCAGCAGCCGGTCCGGGACAGCCGAAAAACTGTTTTTT CASSRSGTAEKLFF
NA NA TRBJ2-1 TRBV7-9 14 TGTGCCAGCAGCTTAGTAGTTTCCTACAATGAGCAGTTCTTC CASSLVVSYNEQFF
NA NA TRBJ1-4 TRBV7-9 13 TGTGCCAGCAGCTTAGTGATCGGGGAAAAACTGTTTTTT CASSLVIGEKLFF
NA NA TRBJ2-5 TRBV6-4 13 TGTGCCAGCAGTATGATGGAGGGCGCGGCCCAGTACTTC CASSMMEGAAQYF
NA few TRBJ2-5 TRBV5-4 13 TGTGCCAGCAGCCCCTCGCGGGGAGAGACCCAGTACTTC CASSPSRGETQYF
TRBD2 NA TRBJ2-2 TRBV7-9 14 TGTGCCAGCAGCCAAGGGAGCGGGGTCGGGGAGCTGTTTTTT CASSQGSGVGELFF
NA NA TRBJ1-4 TRBV19 16 TGTGCCAGTAGTGGAAGAGGGATCAAGACTCGGGAAAAACTGTTTTTT CASSGRGIKTREKLFF
NA NA TRBJ2-2 TRBV7-9 14 TGTGCCAGCAGCTTAGGTCTAGCTCTCGGGGAGCTGTTTTTT CASSLGLALGELFF
NA few TRBJ1-5 TRBV19 14 TGTGCCAGTAGTACCGACAGGAACAATCAGCCCCAGCATTTT CASSTDRNNQPQHF
NA NA TRBJ2-2 TRBV3-1/TRBV3-2 14 TGTGCCAGCAGCCATAAAGGGGCTACCGGGGAGCTGTTTTTT CASSHKGATGELFF
NA NA TRBJ1-5 TRBV10-3 16 TGTGCCATCAGTGAGTCTCGGGGTAGGGATAATCAGCCCCAGCATTTT CAISESRGRDNQPQHF
NA NA TRBJ1-2 TRBV12-1 17 TGTGCCAGCAGCCCTTTGAGCAGGGACAGGAGTAACTATGGCTACACCTTC CASSPLSRDRSNYGYTF
NA NA TRBJ1-5 TRBV5-1 14 TGCGCCAGCAGCTTGGTCAGAAAACATCAGCCCCAGCATTTT CASSLVRKHQPQHF
NA NA TRBJ1-4 TRBV4-2 15 TGTGCCAGCAGCCGGAAGGGGCAGCAGAATGAAAAACTGTTTTTT CASSRKGQQNEKLFF
TRBD2 NA TRBJ2-7 TRBV4-1 16 TGCGCCAGCAGCCAAGGCTTGGGACTAGCGGGAGGGGTAGAGTACTTC CASSQGLGLAGGVEYF
NA NA TRBJ1-3 TRBV18 17 TGTGCCAGCTCACCACCGAACAGGGTCAACTCTGGAAACACCATATATTTT CASSPPNRVNSGNTIYF
TRBD2 NA TRBJ2-5 TRBV5-4 17 TGTGCCAGCAGCTTGAAGGATAGCGGGAGGGGACAAGAGACCCAGTACTTC CASSLKDSGRGQETQYF
NA NA TRBJ2-6 TRBV27 14 TGTGCCACCGCCAGGATCTCTGGGGCCAACGTCCTGACTTTC CATARISGANVLTF
TRBD2 NA TRBJ2-2 TRBV4-3 17 TGCGCCAGCAGCCAGTCGGGACTAGCGGGGAACACCGGGGAGCTGTTTTTT CASSQSGLAGNTGELFF
TRBD1 NA TRBJ2-2 TRBV7-8 16 TGTGCCAGCAGCTCCGGACAGGGGGCGATCACCGGGGAGCTGTTTTTT CASSSGQGAITGELFF
NA NA TRBJ1-1 TRBV6-5 11 TGTGCCAGCAGAGGGGTAACTGAAGCTTTCTTT CASRGVTEAFF
NA few TRBJ1-5 TRBV6-2/TRBV6-3 16 TGTGCCAGCAGTTACGGCGGGACCTATAGCAATCAGCCCCAGCATTTT CASSYGGTYSNQPQHF
TRBD1 NA TRBJ1-2 TRBV7-9 12 TGTGCCAGCAGCTCAGAGGGGGCGGGCTACACCTTC CASSSEGAGYTF
NA NA TRBJ2-1 TRBV7-2 12 TGTGCCAGCAGCACTCGCTACAATGAGCAGTTCTTC CASSTRYNEQFF